A selection of T cell receptor beta chains follows, all from one sample in a study of blood T cell repertoires in COVID-19. The method was immunoSEQ multiplex PCR; TCRdb's version includes in-frame clones alone and lacks a portion of them. The table has 100,000 or so clones, 84% seen once; the top ten hold 2%. Sequenced material: peripheral blood. Source of these receptors: a man in his 70s with active or convalescent COVID-19. Both conserved end residues are part of each CDR3. D genes are given only for firm matches. Clone size is given for some rows only: seen once, a few or many times, or a class if the clone is expanded.

NA	TRBV3-1/TRBV3-2	TRBJ2-2	TRBD2	CASSQAAGVNTGELFF	TGTGCCAGCAGCCAAGCAGCGGGGGTGAACACCGGGGAGCTGTTTTTT
NA	TRBV2	TRBJ1-5	TRBD1	CASGRDRGVNQPQHF	TGTGCCAGCGGACGGGACAGGGGGGTGAATCAGCCCCAGCATTTT
NA	TRBV10-3	TRBJ2-1	NA	CAISESFLRSYNEQFF	TGTGCCATCAGTGAGTCCTTTTTGAGATCCTACAATGAGCAGTTCTTC
NA	TRBV11-2	TRBJ2-1	TRBD1	CASTPLTGRSYNEQFF	TGTGCCAGCACCCCTCTGACAGGGAGATCCTACAATGAGCAGTTCTTC
NA	TRBV30	TRBJ1-4	NA	CAWSDTYVQKLFF	TGTGCCTGGAGTGACACATACGTTCAAAAACTGTTTTTT
NA	TRBV12-3/TRBV12-4	TRBJ1-5	TRBD1	CASTLTGTGPQHF	TGTGCCAGCACCTTGACAGGGACGGGGCCCCAGCATTTT
few	TRBV7-2	TRBJ2-7	TRBD2	CASGRVSGVYEQYF	TGTGCCAGCGGAAGGGTTAGCGGGGTGTACGAGCAGTACTTC
NA	TRBV6-6	TRBJ1-1	NA	CASSARRDTEAFF	TGTGCCAGCAGTGCCCGGAGGGACACTGAAGCTTTCTTT
NA	TRBV12-5	TRBJ1-3	NA	CASAPSGSGNTIYF	TGTGCTAGTGCCCCTTCGGGCTCTGGAAACACCATATATTTT
NA	TRBV6-1	TRBJ1-5	TRBD1	CASSDQGGSNQPQHF	TGTGCCAGCAGTGATCAGGGGGGCAGCAATCAGCCCCAGCATTTT
few	TRBV24-1	TRBJ2-7	NA	CATSDPGRDEQYF	TGTGCCACCAGTGATCCGGGCAGGGACGAGCAGTACTTC
NA	TRBV28	TRBJ2-3	TRBD1	CASNSLGQGTDTQYF	TGTGCCAGCAACTCCCTGGGACAGGGGACAGATACGCAGTATTTT
NA	TRBV7-2	TRBJ1-2	TRBD1	CASSLIRTGGDGYTF	TGTGCCAGCAGCTTAATTAGGACAGGGGGCGATGGCTACACCTTC
NA	TRBV20-1	TRBJ1-5	TRBD1	CSASGQGGQPQHF	TGCAGTGCTAGTGGACAGGGGGGTCAGCCCCAGCATTTT
NA	TRBV6-2/TRBV6-3	TRBJ2-6	NA	CASSYTPGSGANVLTF	TGTGCCAGCAGTTACACGCCCGGGTCTGGGGCCAACGTCCTGACTTTC
NA	TRBV19	TRBJ2-6	TRBD1	CASSMSGTGISGANVLTF	TGTGCCAGTAGTATGTCCGGGACAGGGATCTCTGGGGCCAACGTCCTGACTTTC
NA	TRBV5-4	TRBJ2-5	TRBD2	CASSRSGGPQETQYF	TGTGCCAGCAGCCGTAGCGGGGGGCCTCAAGAGACCCAGTACTTC
NA	TRBV5-6	TRBJ1-2	NA	CASTSLGGYTF	TGTGCCAGCACCTCCCTCGGTGGCTACACCTTC
once	TRBV6-8	TRBJ1-4	TRBD1	CATLTGGKVGNEKLFF	TGTGCCACCCTAACAGGGGGCAAGGTTGGGAATGAAAAACTGTTTTTT
NA	TRBV6-2/TRBV6-3	TRBJ1-1	NA	CASSYSRRGGRDTEAFF	TGTGCCAGCAGTTACTCGAGAAGGGGGGGGAGAGACACTGAAGCTTTCTTT
NA	TRBV19	TRBJ2-3	NA	CASSPLSLSTDTQYF	TGTGCCAGTAGTCCCCTCTCGTTAAGCACAGATACGCAGTATTTT
NA	TRBV11-2	TRBJ2-1	TRBD2	CASRVSGGVYNEQFF	TGTGCCAGCAGGGTTAGCGGGGGGGTTTACAATGAGCAGTTCTTC
NA	TRBV28	TRBJ2-3	NA	CASTTSWRASTDTQYF	TGTGCCAGCACCACCTCTTGGAGAGCTAGCACAGATACGCAGTATTTT
once	TRBV6-5	TRBJ1-3	NA	CASRLEVAAGNTIYF	TGTGCCAGCCGCCTAGAGGTGGCAGCCGGAAACACCATATATTTT
NA	TRBV28	TRBJ1-1	TRBD1	CASTGPGGTEAFF	TGTGCCAGCACCGGGCCAGGGGGCACTGAAGCTTTCTTT
NA	TRBV7-2	TRBJ2-7	TRBD2	CASSWAGGSSEQYF	TGTGCCAGCAGCTGGGCCGGGGGGAGCTCCGAGCAGTACTTC
NA	TRBV10-3	TRBJ1-1	TRBD1	CAISFLGTANEAFF	TGTGCCATCAGCTTTCTCGGGACAGCGAATGAAGCTTTCTTT
NA	TRBV28	TRBJ2-1	TRBD2	CASSFSTRPSGGLSSYNEQFF	TGTGCCAGCAGTTTTAGCACCCGTCCTAGCGGGGGCCTGAGCTCCTACAATGAGCAGTTCTTC
few	TRBV12-5	TRBJ1-1	TRBD1	CASGLGRDRYTEAFF	TGTGCTAGTGGTTTGGGCCGGGACAGGTACACTGAAGCTTTCTTT
NA	TRBV6-6	TRBJ2-5	TRBD1	CASGPGQVETQYF	TGTGCCAGCGGACCGGGACAGGTAGAGACCCAGTACTTC
few	TRBV7-9	TRBJ1-5	TRBD1	CASSIGTGRYQPQHF	TGTGCCAGCAGCATAGGGACAGGGCGGTACCAGCCCCAGCATTTT
NA	TRBV27	TRBJ1-5	NA	CASSKETGAGNQPQHF	TGTGCCAGCAGTAAAGAGACAGGAGCGGGCAATCAGCCCCAGCATTTT
NA	TRBV6-2/TRBV6-3	TRBJ1-4	TRBD1	CASSYGDSRNEKLFF	TGTGCCAGCAGTTATGGGGACAGCCGTAATGAAAAACTGTTTTTT
NA	TRBV6-1	TRBJ2-2	TRBD1	CASSEAPWDRANTGELFF	TGTGCCAGCAGTGAAGCGCCTTGGGACAGGGCGAACACCGGGGAGCTGTTTTTT
NA	TRBV5-6	TRBJ2-2	NA	CASSLRPGANTGELFF	TGTGCCAGCAGCTTGCGTCCAGGGGCAAACACCGGGGAGCTGTTTTTT
NA	TRBV30	TRBJ1-6	NA	CAWNVGDKASPLHF	TGTGCCTGGAATGTAGGGGACAAGGCTTCACCCCTCCACTTT
NA	TRBV5-4	TRBJ1-2	TRBD1	CASSSIGLTGVGDGYTF	TGTGCCAGCAGCTCCATAGGTTTAACAGGGGTGGGAGATGGCTACACCTTC
NA	TRBV4-2	TRBJ2-5	NA	CASSPGTGGETQYF	TGTGCCAGCAGCCCCGGGACCGGAGGGGAGACCCAGTACTTC
NA	TRBV5-1	TRBJ1-2	TRBD1	CASSSYGTGTYGYTF	TGCGCCAGCAGCTCCTACGGGACAGGGACCTATGGCTACACCTTC
NA	TRBV2	TRBJ2-7	NA	CASNKQGPQYEQYF	TGTGCCAGCAACAAACAGGGACCTCAGTACGAGCAGTACTTC
NA	TRBV6-2/TRBV6-3	TRBJ2-3	TRBD2	CASSYSTSGGSSTDTQYF	TGTGCCAGCAGTTACTCAACTAGCGGGGGATCTAGCACAGATACGCAGTATTTT
NA	TRBV7-6	TRBJ1-3	NA	CASSLAGGWRANTIYF	TGTGCCAGCAGCTTAGCGGGCGGTTGGCGGGCAAACACCATATATTTT
NA	TRBV11-2	TRBJ2-5	NA	CASSLVQGRQETQYF	TGTGCCAGCAGCTTAGTGCAGGGCAGACAAGAGACCCAGTACTTC
NA	TRBV7-5	TRBJ2-7	NA	CARSLEGEGTYEQYF	TGTGCCAGAAGCTTAGAAGGTGAGGGCACCTACGAGCAGTACTTC
NA	TRBV5-1	TRBJ2-1	TRBD1	CASQPLPGQGKGEQFF	TGCGCCAGCCAACCACTACCGGGACAGGGGAAGGGTGAGCAGTTCTTC
NA	TRBV9	TRBJ2-1	TRBD1	CASSPQRLQGNEQFF	TGTGCCAGCAGCCCTCAAAGGTTACAGGGGAATGAGCAGTTCTTC
NA	TRBV5-1	TRBJ2-5	NA	CASSAGYEETQYF	TGCGCCAGCAGCGCTGGTTACGAGGAGACCCAGTACTTC
NA	TRBV28	TRBJ1-1	NA	CASSLRTPMNTEAFF	TGTGCCAGCAGTTTGAGGACACCCATGAACACTGAAGCTTTCTTT
NA	TRBV7-2	TRBJ1-1	NA	CASSPQPRSEAFF	TGTGCCAGCAGCCCCCAACCCCGGAGTGAAGCTTTCTTT
few	TRBV9	TRBJ2-2	TRBD2	CASSVFASGTGELFF	TGTGCCAGCAGCGTATTTGCTAGCGGGACCGGGGAGCTGTTTTTT
NA	TRBV5-1	TRBJ2-3	TRBD2	CASSLQGLAAGTDTQYF	TGCGCCAGCAGCCTCCAAGGACTAGCGGCGGGCACAGATACGCAGTATTTT
NA	TRBV30	TRBJ1-5	NA	CAWAGNSNQPQHF	TGTGCCTGGGCAGGGAATAGCAATCAGCCCCAGCATTTT